This T cell receptor (beta chain) was identified in a study of vaccination and CD4 T cells after COVID-19. In the study overall: Overlapping spike peptides of SARS-CoV-2, HCoV-NL63, HCoV-OC43 and HCoV-229E stimulated the cells.

Treatment here: roughly 10-day PBMC culture with coronavirus spike peptide pools or control peptides (ViraFEST assay). T cells were expanded with peptide pools, and expanded clonotypes were identified by TCR sequencing. Whole-study findings and limits: Convalescent patients displayed spike mono-reactivity in 304 of 307 vaccine-specific clones. Within the convalescent patients, a median approximately 87% of the SARS-CoV-2-reactive clones were ones that appeared only post-vaccination.

To note about this clonotype: Its antigen is not identified.

CDR1 and CDR2 (germline): DFQATT, SNEGSKA (reference sequence). This CDR3 comprises 12 residues. Trimming cost V 6 bases and J 4 bases; bases outside gene matches: 6. An Oncomine TCR Beta short-read assay was used to sequence the DNA from cultured CD4+ T cells. Using its own MiXCR run on the PCR reads, TCRdb lists one record per CDR3 protein. This table has 15,000 to 20,000 distinct CDR3 sequences, about half appearing once. This TCR was sampled from a human donor who had recovered from COVID-19. V gene TRBV20-1 combines with J gene TRBJ2-7; TRBD2 matches 7 bases. Sequenced sample: CD4+ T cells from blood, cultured in vitro. The CDR3 loop reads CSAWGLSYEQYF. As DNA, the CDR3 is TGCAGTGCCTGGGGACTATCTTACGAGCAGTACTTC.